This entry is about one TCR beta chain. Data came from immunoSEQ multiplex PCR; TCRdb stores just in-frame clones and leaves some out. This table has 53,000 or so clones, 81% appearing once. All trial patients relapsed after autologous stem cell transplantation. Germline values: CDR1 SGHRS, CDR2 YFSETQ. The CDR3 consists of 16 residues. V shed 3 bases, J shed 7 bases, and the junction held 7 bases outside the gene matches. This specimen comes from a study of PD-1 blockade in classical Hodgkin lymphoma. Whole-study context: Once every 2 weeks, patients received intravenous nivolumab at 3 mg/kg.

The source material was peripheral blood mononuclear cells (PBMCs), sampled at baseline. The TCR comes from a human donor with classical Hodgkin lymphoma. The chain links TRBV5-1 to TRBJ2-1, with 13 bases aligning to TRBD2. This CDR3 is CASSSGGLAGKNEQFF. CDR3 coding DNA: TGCGCCAGCAGCTCCGGGGGACTAGCGGGAAAGAATGAGCAGTTCTTC.